This T cell receptor beta chain was recorded in a study of T and B cells in COVID-19 patients. BIOMED2 TRB-A/B primer pools were used in multiplex TRB PCR. MiXCR, applied by TCRdb to the multiplex PCR reads, yields one record per CDR3 protein. The profile shows tens of thousands of distinct CDR3 sequences, roughly 29% of them singletons. This clonotype has only one observation. Its antigen is as yet unknown. TRB was amplified from about 250-500 ng of blood genomic DNA. Study findings and constraints: Patients with COVID-19 reportedly showed strongly skewed T cell receptor beta variable and joining gene usage. Highly clonal in active COVID-19, TRB repertoires exceeded healthy-donor diversity and richness at recovery.

The clonotype was recovered from a human donor who had recovered from COVID-19. The sample taken for sequencing was blood.

The CDR3 protein is CASSPQPSGNTIYF. CDR3 nucleotide sequence: TGTGCCAGCAGCCCGCAGCCCTCTGGAAACACCATATATTTT. V usage is TRBV11-2 and J usage is TRBJ1-3; D unresolved. Germline-derived CDR1 and CDR2 are SGHAT and FQNNGV. V was clipped by 5 bases and J by 0 bases, with 8 bases between them. This CDR3 has 14 amino acids. Variable domain in full (rest from reference TRBV11-2 and TRBJ1-3): EAGVAQSPRYKIIEKRQSVAFWCNPISGHATLYWYQQILGQGPKLLIQFQNNGVVDDSQLPKDRFSAERLKGVDSTLKIQPAKLEDSAVYLCASSPQPSGNTIYFGEGSWLTVV.